The 15 T cell receptor beta chains presented below share a single source sample, sequenced in a study of shared clonotypes between healthy human individuals. Assay: immunoSEQ multiplex PCR; the TCRdb copy retains only in-frame clones and omits some. The sample lists 2 million to 2.5 million clones; 90% to 95% were seen once. Sequencing input: naive CD4+ T cells from PBMCs. Subset meaning: CD45RA+ positively selected. These receptors all come from a man aged 18 to 29 in good health. Some clones in this sample may be carry-over from other donors' samples.

The chain recombines TRBV19 with TRBJ1-1; 7 positions match TRBD1. V shed 5 bases and J 3 bases; nucleotides not matched to a gene: 12. Germline lookup yields CDR1 LNHDA and CDR2 SQIVND (reference sequence). The CDR3 is 16 residues long. CDR3 coding DNA: TGTGCCAGTAGTCCAATCAACAGGGGAAAGGACACTGAAGCTTTCTTT. It is translated as CASSPINRGKDTEAFF.

The chain joins TRBV19 to TRBJ2-3; 7 bases are shared with TRBD2. J lost 13 bases, V lost 3 bases, and 7 bases had no gene match. The CDR3 consists of 12 residues. Germline lookup yields CDR1 LNHDA and CDR2 SQIVND (reference sequence). The CDR3 DNA reads as TGTGCCAGTAGTATCCGCGGGAGTGTCAAGTATTTT. Its protein product is CASSIRGSVKYF.

The CDR3 protein is CASRLSGSSYNEQFF. The CDR3, as DNA: TGTGCCAGCAGACTTAGCGGGAGCTCCTACAATGAGCAGTTCTTC. The chain recombines TRBV7-2 with TRBJ2-1, with TRBD2 matching 9 bases. V dropped 6 bases and J dropped 0; count of bases not matched to a gene: 3. Germline CDR1 is SGHTA and CDR2 is FQGNSA. The CDR3 is made up of 15 amino acids. The whole variable domain, filled in from reference TRBV7-2 and TRBJ2-1, reads GAGVSQSPSNKVTEKGKDVELRCDPISGHTALYWYRQSLGQGLEFLIYFQGNSAPDKSGLPSDRFSAERTGGSVSTLTIQRTQQEDSAVYLCASRLSGSSYNEQFFGPGTRLTVL.

In its sample, this clone was seen once. The CDR3 spells CASSLNAGQSGSGKLFF. CDR3 in DNA: TGCGCCAGCAGCTTAAATGCAGGTCAATCAGGGTCGGGGAAACTGTTTTTT. This chain uses TRBV5-1 with TRBJ1-4; TRBD1 is a possible D gene (5 bases). V was cut by 2 bases and J by 11 bases, with 25 bases left in between. There are 17 residues in the CDR3. The germline gives CDR1 SGHRS, CDR2 YFSETQ.

In nucleotides, the CDR3 is TGCGCCAGCAGCCGCCGGACCACAGGGGGACCCGAGTACGAGCAGTACTTC. Translated, it gives CASSRRTTGGPEYEQYF. This rearrangement joins TRBV5-1 to TRBJ2-7; TRBD1 matches 8 bases. Germline trimming cut 4 bases from V and 4 bases from J; bases unmatched to any gene: 16. The germline V gene encodes CDR1 SGHRS and CDR2 YFSETQ. This CDR3 spans 17 amino acids.

The rearrangement uses TRBV9 and TRBJ1-3; D gene ambiguous. CDR3 length: 13 residues. The V and J ends lost 1 base and 2 bases respectively, with 4 bases between them. Germline lookup yields CDR1 SGDLS and CDR2 YYNGEE. In DNA form, the CDR3 reads TGTGCCAGCAGCGTAACCGCTGGAAACACCATATATTTT. Its translation is CASSVTAGNTIYF.

The gene calls are TRBV11-2 and TRBJ1-1; perhaps TRBD1 as D (5 bases). This CDR3 region has 15 residues. The V gene's germline CDR1 is SGHAT and CDR2 FQNNGV. Trimming cost V 3 bases and J 0 bases, with 11 bases left between them. CDR3 residues: CASSLSAGLNTEAFF. In DNA form, the CDR3 reads TGTGCCAGCAGCTTGTCGGCAGGGCTGAACACTGAAGCTTTCTTT.

This clone was seen a single time. The V gene is TRBV4-1, the J gene TRBJ2-3, with D perhaps TRBD1 (6 bases). Trimming shortened V by 4 bases and J by 0 bases, and 17 bases separated the two germline ends. Germline loops: CDR1 MGHRA, CDR2 YSYEKL. The CDR3 contains 17 residues. Here the CDR3 reads CASSPEGLTGSTDTQYF. CDR3 DNA: TGCGCCAGCAGCCCCGAGGGTCTGACAGGTAGCACAGATACGCAGTATTTT.

The sample holds one count of this clone. The J gene is TRBJ2-3, the V gene TRBV15, with 7 bases that match TRBD2. Germline V gene lookup returns CDR1 LNHNV and CDR2 YYDKDF (reference sequence). The CDR3 runs 14 residues. After removal of 3 bases from V and 2 bases from J, the junction contained 2 bases not matched to a gene. The chain's CDR3 is CATSRRLATDTQYF. In nucleotides, the CDR3 is TGTGCCACCAGCAGGAGACTAGCCACAGATACGCAGTATTTT.

V is TRBV5-1 and J is TRBJ2-2; D not certain. Per the germline V gene, CDR1 is SGHRS and CDR2 is YFSETQ. The V and J ends lost 1 base and 0 bases respectively, with 10 bases between them. The CDR3 has 16 residues. The CDR3 nucleotides are TGCGCCAGCAGCTTGAAAGGTGTCGCGAACACCGGGGAGCTGTTTTTT. Its protein product is CASSLKGVANTGELFF. The full variable domain, rest sourced from reference TRBV5-1 and TRBJ2-2, is KAGVTQTPRYLIKTRGQQVTLSCSPISGHRSVSWYQQTPGQGLQFLFEYFSETQRNKGNFPGRFSGRQFSNSRSEMNVSTLELGDSALYLCASSLKGVANTGELFFGEGSRLTVL.

V gene TRBV6-5 combines with J gene TRBJ2-7; D is ambiguous. The V gene's germline CDR1 is MNHEY and CDR2 SVGAGI. The CDR3 extends over 14 amino acids. V lost 5 bases and J lost 4, with 15 bases in between. Here the CDR3 DNA reads TGTGCCAGCAGTAGACTCGCGAAAGGGTACGAGCAGTACTTC. As protein: CASSRLAKGYEQYF.

The chain recombines TRBV5-4 with TRBJ1-1; a weak D match, TRBD1 (5 bases). The V gene's germline CDR1 is SGHNT and CDR2 YYREEE (reference sequence). The germline V and J ends were trimmed by 3 bases and 1 base, with 7 bases remaining between them. The CDR3 is made up of 13 amino acids. In nucleotides, the CDR3 is TGTGCCAGCAGCTCGGACACGAACACTGAAGCTTTCTTT. It translates to CASSSDTNTEAFF. The full variable domain, in which reference TRBV5-4 and TRBJ1-1 provide the parts outside the CDR3, is ETGVTQSPTHLIKTRGQQVTLRCSSQSGHNTVSWYQQALGQGPQFIFQYYREEENGRGNFPPRFSGLQFPNYSSELNVNALELDDSALYLCASSSDTNTEAFFGQGTRLTVV.

Here the CDR3 reads CASSEWKLEEWRETQYF. In DNA, the CDR3 is TGTGCCAGCAGTGAATGGAAACTAGAGGAATGGCGAGAGACCCAGTACTTC. This chain connects TRBV2 to TRBJ2-5, with D possibly TRBD2 on 5 matching bases. Trimming stripped 2 bases from V and 4 bases from J, with 20 bases between. Per the germline V gene, CDR1 is SNHLY and CDR2 is FYNNEI. The CDR3 sequence is 17 residues long.

The chain combines TRBV4-3 with TRBJ1-1, with D possibly matching TRBD1 (6 bases). Germline values: CDR1 LGHNA, CDR2 YSLEER. This CDR3 is 14 amino acids long. The V end was cut by 3 bases, the J end by 7 bases, with 15 bases between. The CDR3 DNA reads TGCGCCAGCAGCCATCCTACAGGGTTCAGTGAAGCTTTCTTT. Translated: CASSHPTGFSEAFF.

V usage is TRBV7-2 and J usage is TRBJ2-6; D unresolved. Trimming removed 3 bases from V and 0 bases from J, with 15 bases in between. Germline V gene data show CDR1 as SGHTA and CDR2 as FQGNSA. CDR3 length equals 18 residues. The CDR3 here is CASSFGRGRNSGANVLTF. The DNA of the CDR3 is TGTGCCAGCAGCTTTGGCCGCGGACGTAACTCTGGGGCCAACGTCCTGACTTTC.